This passage covers 23 T cell receptor beta chains from one sample sequenced in a study of T cells in Graves' hyperthyroidism and ophthalmopathy. Amplified TCR beta CDR3 regions derived from RNA transcripts. The TCR CDR3 was amplified in a first-round RT-PCR using the HTBI primer set. TCRdb recomputed calls from the multiplex PCR reads with MiXCR, one row per CDR3 protein. Among 190,000 or so distinct CDR3 sequences listed, approximately 16% were seen once. The material sequenced was blood. These receptors all stem from a man aged 35 to 55 with Graves' hyperthyroidism.

This clonotype was seen many times. The chain combines TRBV18 with TRBJ1-2; a weak D match, TRBD1 (6 bases). The V end lost 3 bases, the J end lost 6 bases, and 14 bases lay between the germline ends. CDR3 length: 14 residues. Germline V gene sequence: CDR1 KGHSH, CDR2 LQKENI. The CDR3 sequence: CASSPNWAGDGYTF. CDR3 DNA: TGTGCCAGCTCACCGAATTGGGCAGGGGATGGCTACACCTTC.

The rearrangement links TRBV10-3 to TRBJ2-7; tentatively, D is TRBD1 (5 bases). This CDR3 has 12 amino acids. Germline V gene sequence: CDR1 ENHRY, CDR2 SYGVKD. The V and J ends lost 5 bases and 2 bases respectively, with 7 bases between them. The CDR3 protein is CAISLDTYEQYF. As DNA, the CDR3 is TGTGCCATCAGTCTGGACACCTACGAGCAGTACTTC.

This clonotype was observed many times. The chain uses TRBV7-3 and TRBJ1-2; the D is unclear. Germline CDR1 SGHTA, CDR2 FQGTGA. CDR3 length: 13 residues. Trimming left V 5 bases short and J 8 bases short, with 15 bases between. This chain's CDR3 is CASSPRSGGGYTF. The CDR3 DNA follows: TGTGCCAGCAGCCCGAGGAGTGGAGGCGGCTACACCTTC. Variable domain in full (rest from reference TRBV7-3 and TRBJ1-2): GAGVSQTPSNKVTEKGKYVELRCDPISGHTALYWYRQSLGQGPEFLIYFQGTGAADDSGLPNDRFFAVRPEGSVSTLKIQRTERGDSAVYLCASSPRSGGGYTFGSGTRLTVV.

This clonotype showed up many times. The chain combines TRBV4-3 with TRBJ1-1, with unresolved D. The CDR3 runs 11 residues. The V gene lost 3 bases and the J gene lost 5 bases, with 4 bases spanning the gap. Germline-derived CDR1 and CDR2 are LGHNA and YSLEER. The CDR3 nucleotides read TGCGCCAGCAGCCAGGGGACTGAAGCTTTCTTT. The encoded protein is CASSQGTEAFF.

This clonotype has a count of ten or more. J is TRBJ2-3 and V is TRBV20-1; 9 bases are a match to TRBD1. The CDR3 runs to 13 residues. Trimming at V came to 6 bases and at J to 6 bases, leaving 7 bases not matched to a gene. Germline loops: CDR1 DFQATT, CDR2 SNEGSKA (reference sequence). The CDR3 loop reads CSAKQGARDTQYF. CDR3 sequence (DNA): TGCAGTGCAAAACAGGGGGCTCGGGATACGCAGTATTTT.

The chain is built from TRBV20-1 and TRBJ1-5; TRBD1 is a possible D gene (5 bases). Germline CDR1 reads DFQATT; CDR2 reads SNEGSKA (reference sequence). With 6 bases removed from V and 7 bases from J, the gap between germline ends came to 28 bases. The CDR3 totals 17 residues. CDR3 protein: CSALWGLTGQGLQPQHF. In DNA form, the CDR3 reads TGCAGTGCCCTTTGGGGTTTGACGGGGCAGGGCTTGCAGCCCCAGCATTTT.

This clonotype was observed many times. The chain links TRBV20-1 to TRBJ2-1, with TRBD1 as a possible D gene (5 bases). Trimming took off 0 bases at V and 7 bases at J, with 10 bases between the two ends. This CDR3 comprises 13 residues. CDR1 DFQATT and CDR2 SNEGSKA come from the germline V gene (reference sequence). The CDR3 sequence is CSARDGRVNEQFF. CDR3 in DNA: TGCAGTGCTAGAGATGGCAGGGTGAATGAGCAGTTCTTC.

There are many counts of this clonotype. The rearrangement uses TRBV20-1 and TRBJ1-2; D gene uncertain. The CDR3 length is 13 residues. The V end was cut by 2 bases, the J end by 8 bases, with 15 bases between. Germline V gives CDR1 DFQATT, CDR2 SNEGSKA (reference sequence). CDR3 sequence (DNA): TGCAGTGCTAGAAGCCCCACCGGAAGGGGCTACACCTTC. This translates into CSARSPTGRGYTF.

The chain joins TRBV6-1 to TRBJ2-3; TRBD2 aligns across 8 bases. This CDR3 has 14 amino acids. Germline CDR1 is MNHNS and CDR2 is SASEGT. J lost 4 bases, V lost 3 bases, and 3 bases had no gene match. CDR3 in DNA: TGTGCCAGCAGTGAGGCGGGGGGAGCAGATACGCAGTATTTT. Its translation is CASSEAGGADTQYF.

This clonotype was recorded at least ten times. The V call is TRBV18, the J call TRBJ2-7; 7 bases match TRBD1. V gave up 6 bases and J gave up 2 bases; unmatched junction bases: 7. The germline V gene has CDR1 KGHSH and CDR2 LQKENI. The CDR3 contains 14 residues. CDR3: CASSPGTAAYEQYF. CDR3 nucleotides: TGTGCCAGCTCGCCGGGGACAGCTGCCTACGAGCAGTACTTC.

As concerns this clonotype: This could be a read error, since a much larger clone is one nucleotide away. The CDR3 loop is CATSRDGNTEAFF. CDR3 sequence (DNA): TGTGCCACCAGCAGAGATGGGAACACTGAAGCTTTCTTT. The rearrangement uses TRBV15 and TRBJ1-1, with D unresolved. Germline V gives CDR1 LNHNV, CDR2 YYDKDF (reference sequence). Trimming took 0 bases from V and 1 from J, leaving 3 bases between them. CDR3 size: 13 residues.

This clonotype was detected many times. The rearrangement uses TRBV30 and TRBJ1-1; maybe TRBD1 (5 bases). CDR1 and CDR2 (germline): GTSNPN, SVGIG (reference sequence). V was cut by 2 bases and J by 10 bases, with 17 bases left in between. The CDR3 spans 13 residues. The CDR3 sequence: CAWSPLQVSGAFF. The CDR3 DNA sequence: TGTGCCTGGAGTCCGCTACAGGTGAGCGGAGCTTTCTTT.

This clonotype has a handful of counts. V gene TRBV9 combines with J gene TRBJ1-1; D is unresolved. The CDR3 runs 14 residues. Trimming cost V 4 bases and J 1 base, with 11 bases left between them. Germline CDR1 and CDR2: SGDLS and YYNGEE. The DNA of the CDR3 is TGTGCCAGCAGCCCCAACCTCGGGAACACTGAAGCTTTCTTT. This translates into CASSPNLGNTEAFF.

The chain uses TRBV29-1 and TRBJ2-1, with D hard to call. CDR1 is SQVTM and CDR2 is ANQGSEA in the germline V gene. The CDR3 covers 13 residues. The CDR3 is CTAQTPSRDEQFF. CDR3 sequence (DNA): TGCACCGCCCAGACCCCCTCTCGGGATGAGCAGTTCTTC.

This clonotype was seen repeatedly, ten times or more. CDR3 DNA: TGTGCCACCAGCAGAGATCTGGCGGGGCGATGGACTGAAGCTTTCTTT. It translates to CATSRDLAGRWTEAFF. The chain employs TRBV15 and TRBJ1-1, with a possible D match to TRBD1 (5 bases). Germline assignment: CDR1 LNHNV and CDR2 YYDKDF (reference sequence). The CDR3 runs to 16 residues. Trimming removed 0 bases at V and 5 bases at J, with 16 bases between.

The chain is built from TRBV6-2 or TRBV6-3 and TRBJ2-7; 8 nucleotides agree with TRBD1. CDR1 MNHEY and CDR2 SVGEGT come from the germline V gene. This CDR3 is built from 15 residues. After removal of 4 bases from V and 0 bases from J, the junction contained 5 bases not matched to a gene. The CDR3 sequence: CASSSVDRASYEQYF. For the CDR3, the DNA is TGTGCCAGCAGTTCCGTGGACAGGGCCTCCTACGAGCAGTACTTC.

This clonotype occurred many times. The rearrangement uses TRBV30 and TRBJ2-5; 7 nucleotides match TRBD1. J lost 2 bases, V lost 5 bases, and 8 bases had no gene match. In germline, CDR1 is GTSNPN, CDR2 SVGIG (reference sequence). The CDR3 has 14 amino acids. The chain's CDR3 is CAWSQPGGQETQYF. CDR3 DNA: TGTGCCTGGTCCCAGCCAGGGGGACAAGAGACCCAGTACTTC.

The sample holds a few counts of this clonotype. The chain uses TRBV7-2 and TRBJ2-1, with no clear D. The CDR3 is made up of 11 amino acids. V lost 2 bases and J 6 bases, leaving 2 bases between the germline ends. Germline CDR1 and CDR2: SGHTA and FQGNSA. The CDR3 reads CASSLINEQFF. The CDR3, as DNA: TGTGCCAGCAGCTTAATCAATGAGCAGTTCTTC.

In this sample, this clonotype turned up many times. This chain links TRBV12-3 or TRBV12-4 with TRBJ1-5, with D uncertain. CDR3 size: 13 residues. Trimming removed 3 bases at V and 9 bases at J, with 12 bases between. This CDR3 reads CASSLLETMPQHF. For the CDR3, the DNA is TGTGCCAGCAGTTTGCTGGAGACCATGCCCCAGCATTTT.

This clonotype was seen more than once but under ten times. J is TRBJ2-3 and V is TRBV20-1, with D uncertain. Deletions cut 0 bases from V and 0 bases from J, with 13 bases between. Germline CDR1 and CDR2: DFQATT and SNEGSKA (reference sequence). The CDR3 consists of 16 residues. CDR3 sequence reads: CSARDRRRSSTDTQYF. As DNA, the CDR3 is TGCAGTGCTAGAGATCGTCGGCGGTCCAGCACAGATACGCAGTATTTT.

This clonotype appeared many times. V and J are TRBV12-3 or TRBV12-4 and TRBJ2-5, with D perhaps matching TRBD2 (7 bases). This CDR3 has 14 residues. V shed 5 bases and J shed 5 bases, with 15 bases lying between them. Here the CDR3 DNA reads TGTGCCAGCAGTAAGGGGGGGCCGAAGGAGACCCAGTACTTC. Protein sequence: CASSKGGPKETQYF.

There are many counts of this clonotype. J is TRBJ1-1 and V is TRBV28; D possibly corresponds to TRBD1 (6 bases). V lost 8 bases and J 1 base, leaving 11 bases between the germline ends. This CDR3 has 13 residues. Germline V gene lookup returns CDR1 MDHEN and CDR2 SYDVKM. The CDR3 region is CASVGHQNTEAFF. The CDR3 bases are TGTGCCAGCGTGGGACACCAGAACACTGAAGCTTTCTTT.

This clonotype was counted many times. This chain connects TRBV3-1 to TRBJ2-2, with no clear D. V was pared by 1 base and J by 6 bases, with 6 bases between. CDR1 LGHDT and CDR2 YNNKEL come from the germline V gene (reference sequence). There are 13 residues in the CDR3. This chain's CDR3 is CASSQVFAGELFF. For the CDR3, the DNA is TGTGCCAGCAGCCAAGTTTTCGCCGGGGAGCTGTTTTTT.